Each of the 26 T cell receptor beta chains below was sequenced from the same sample in a study of cytotoxic CD8 clonotypes in ibrutinib-treated CLL. Here immunoSEQ multiplex PCR was the method, and the copy in TCRdb shows in-frame clones only, minus some. The table records around 77,000 clones, approximately 80% of them present only once. The sequences come from PBMCs, collected at disease progression, from a patient treated with ibrutinib. These receptors were collected from a human donor with chronic lymphocytic leukemia.

The chain uses TRBV5-1 and TRBJ1-5; D is uncertain. The germline gives CDR1 SGHRS, CDR2 YFSETQ. The CDR3 is 14 residues long. The V and J ends lost 5 bases and 0 bases respectively, with 9 bases between them. CDR3 residues: CASSVSPSNQPQHF. CDR3 in DNA: TGCGCCAGCAGTGTCAGTCCTAGCAATCAGCCCCAGCATTTT. Variable domain in full (rest from reference TRBV5-1 and TRBJ1-5): KAGVTQTPRYLIKTRGQQVTLSCSPISGHRSVSWYQQTPGQGLQFLFEYFSETQRNKGNFPGRFSGRQFSNSRSEMNVSTLELGDSALYLCASSVSPSNQPQHFGDGTRLSIL.

The chain employs TRBV5-1 and TRBJ2-1; D uncertain. Per the germline V gene, CDR1 is SGHRS and CDR2 is YFSETQ. This CDR3 region has 16 residues. Trimming took 0 bases from V and 0 from J, leaving 10 bases between them. CDR3 amino acids: CASSLVASSSYNEQFF. The CDR3 bases are TGCGCCAGCAGCTTGGTTGCAAGTAGCTCCTACAATGAGCAGTTCTTC.

This clone was seen a handful of times. The rearrangement uses TRBV7-8 and TRBJ1-5, with D possibly matching TRBD1 (6 bases). The V gene lost 7 bases and the J gene lost 1 base, with 20 bases spanning the gap. This CDR3 has 17 residues. The germline V gene has CDR1 SGHVS and CDR2 FQNEAQ. The CDR3 is CASILPRGPRSNQPQHF. The CDR3 coding sequence is TGTGCCAGCATCCTCCCCCGGGGGCCGCGAAGCAATCAGCCCCAGCATTTT.

V gene TRBV30 combines with J gene TRBJ2-7, with D perhaps given as TRBD1 or TRBD2 (6 bases each). V was shortened by 5 bases and J by 2 bases, with 10 bases between the two germline ends. Germline CDR1 reads GTSNPN; CDR2 reads SVGIG (reference sequence). The CDR3 contains 12 residues. The CDR3 is CAWGGPPYEQYF. DNA of the CDR3: TGTGCCTGGGGGGGGCCCCCCTACGAGCAGTACTTC.

The rearrangement joins TRBV4-1 to TRBJ2-3; no clear D. CDR1 is MGHRA, CDR2 YSYEKL, per germline. The CDR3 spans 15 residues. Trimming took 1 base from V and 5 from J, leaving 13 bases between them. CDR3 DNA: TGCGCCAGCAGCCAAGGTCCCCCCCGGAGAGATACGCAGTATTTT. Residues: CASSQGPPRRDTQYF.

In DNA form, the CDR3 reads TGTGCCAGCAGCCCAGTAGCGGGAGGTAGGGAGACCCAGTACTTC. It specifies CASSPVAGGRETQYF. The chain carries TRBV6-6 and TRBJ2-5; 10 nucleotides agree with TRBD2. There are 15 residues in the CDR3. V was pared by 6 bases and J by 5 bases, with 9 bases of the junction left unmatched. Germline-derived CDR1 and CDR2 are MNHNY and SVGAGI (reference sequence).

V usage is TRBV5-6 and J usage is TRBJ2-7, with D possibly being TRBD1 or TRBD2 (5 bases each). V was trimmed by 0 bases and J by 6 bases, leaving 7 bases between them. CDR1 and CDR2 (germline): SGHDT, YYEEEE. CDR3 size: 12 residues. DNA for the CDR3: TGTGCCAGCAGCTTGGAGGGGAGCGAGCAGTACTTC. It is translated as CASSLEGSEQYF.

This clone turned up a few times. The V call is TRBV27, the J call TRBJ1-6, with unresolved D. V was trimmed by 6 bases and J by 0 bases, leaving 9 bases between them. The germline CDR1 and CDR2 sequences are MNHEY and SMNVEV (reference sequence). The CDR3 spans 15 residues. CDR3 protein: CASRHGSSYNSPLHF. The CDR3 coding sequence is TGTGCCAGCAGACACGGGAGCTCCTATAATTCACCCCTCCACTTT.

This sequence joins TRBV9 and TRBJ2-1, with D unclear. The CDR3 covers 14 residues. CDR1 is SGDLS and CDR2 is YYNGEE in the germline V gene. The ends were cut back, 3 bases at V and 0 bases at J, with 7 bases in the middle. The CDR3 sequence is CASSAHLSYNEQFF. The CDR3 nucleotides read TGTGCCAGCAGCGCGCACCTCTCCTACAATGAGCAGTTCTTC.

V gene TRBV14 combines with J gene TRBJ2-3; the match to TRBD2 covers 12 bases. The germline CDR1 and CDR2 sequences are SGHDN and FVKESK. Trimming at V came to 8 bases and at J to 6 bases, leaving 9 bases not matched to a gene. The CDR3 contains 15 residues. This chain's CDR3 is CASAPGLAGMDTQYF. CDR3 coding DNA: TGTGCCAGCGCACCGGGACTAGCGGGTATGGATACGCAGTATTTT.

This chain joins TRBV5-6 and TRBJ2-7; D may be TRBD2 (6 bases). The germline V gene has CDR1 SGHDT and CDR2 YYEEEE. Trimming took off 2 bases at V and 6 bases at J, with 12 bases between the two ends. The CDR3 extends over 13 amino acids. CDR3 bases: TGTGCCAGCAGCTTACCCGGGGGAACCGAGCAGTACTTC. This translates into CASSLPGGTEQYF.

The chain recombines TRBV14 with TRBJ1-2, with 11 bases identical to TRBD1. The length of the CDR3 is 15 residues. Per germline, CDR1 SGHDN and CDR2 FVKESK. The J segment lost 4 bases and the V segment lost 4 bases, leaving 5 bases of the junction unmatched. CDR3 sequence reads: CASSRPGTGGYGYTF. Written as DNA, the CDR3 is TGTGCCAGCAGCCGCCCCGGGACAGGGGGCTATGGCTACACCTTC.

This clone qualifies as medium-sized. The chain combines TRBV10-2 with TRBJ1-2; D might be TRBD1 (6 bases). CDR1 is WSHSY, CDR2 SAAADI, per germline. The CDR3 runs to 14 residues. Trimming took 2 bases from V and 4 from J, leaving 11 bases between them. The CDR3 coding sequence is TGCGCCAGCAGTGAGAGGACGGACAGCTATGGCTACACCTTC. Protein sequence: CASSERTDSYGYTF.

The chain carries TRBV2 and TRBJ1-2; TRBD1 aligns across 7 bases. The germline V gene encodes CDR1 SNHLY and CDR2 FYNNEI. V dropped 2 bases and J dropped 5; count of bases not matched to a gene: 5. This CDR3 region has 14 residues. The CDR3 region has the DNA TGTGCCAGCAGTGAATACGGGACAGATTATGGCTACACCTTC. Protein: CASSEYGTDYGYTF.

The chain uses TRBV10-3 and TRBJ2-3; no firm D call. Looked up from germline, CDR1 is ENHRY and CDR2 is SYGVKD. Trimming left V 4 bases short and J 4 bases short, with 15 bases between. This CDR3 is 15 amino acids long. The CDR3 sequence is CAISGVGGVADTQYF. CDR3 in DNA: TGTGCCATCAGTGGAGTGGGTGGAGTCGCAGATACGCAGTATTTT.

This clone was seen more than once but under ten times. The rearrangement joins TRBV5-1 to TRBJ1-2, with TRBD1 matching over 11 bases. The CDR3 is made up of 14 amino acids. Germline loops: CDR1 SGHRS, CDR2 YFSETQ. The junction had 5 bases not matched to a gene; V was cut back by 3 bases and J by 7 bases. As DNA, the CDR3 is TGCGCCAGCAGCTCCCCGGACAGGGGGCTTGGCTACACCTTC. This sequence encodes CASSSPDRGLGYTF. The full variable domain, its missing parts supplied by reference TRBV5-1 and TRBJ1-2, is KAGVTQTPRYLIKTRGQQVTLSCSPISGHRSVSWYQQTPGQGLQFLFEYFSETQRNKGNFPGRFSGRQFSNSRSEMNVSTLELGDSALYLCASSSPDRGLGYTFGSGTRLTVV.

This clone was observed a few times. The J gene is TRBJ2-7, the V gene TRBV11-3, with 9 positions matching TRBD2. J lost 2 bases, V lost 5 bases, and 4 bases had no gene match. This CDR3 is 14 amino acids long. The germline V gene has CDR1 SGHNT and CDR2 YENEEA. CDR3 coding DNA: TGTGCCAGCAGCCGTAGCGGGAGTGCCTACGAGCAGTACTTC. Amino acids: CASSRSGSAYEQYF.

V usage is TRBV10-2 and J usage is TRBJ1-1; D not certain. Trimming cost V 5 bases and J 1 base, with 14 bases left between them. The V gene's germline CDR1 is WSHSY and CDR2 SAAADI. This CDR3 is 15 amino acids long. The CDR3 region has the DNA TGCGCCAGCAGTTTAGAGGGCGGAGGGAACACTGAAGCTTTCTTT. It translates to CASSLEGGGNTEAFF.

The chain links TRBV28 to TRBJ1-2; D gene ambiguous. Germline CDR1 MDHEN, CDR2 SYDVKM. The CDR3 runs to 14 residues. The V and J ends lost 6 bases and 3 bases respectively, with 14 bases between them. The CDR3 sequence: CASSPWAKHYGYTF. The CDR3 nucleotides are TGTGCCAGCAGCCCGTGGGCTAAACACTATGGCTACACCTTC.

V usage is TRBV9 and J usage is TRBJ2-7; 9 bases are a match to TRBD1. The trim removed 3 bases at V and 7 bases at J, leaving 11 bases unmatched. The CDR3 has 15 residues. Germline CDR1 is SGDLS and CDR2 is YYNGEE. Here the CDR3 DNA reads TGTGCCAGCAGCGCGACCGGGACAGGGCTCTGGGAGCAGTACTTC. Protein: CASSATGTGLWEQYF.

The chain recombines TRBV11-2 with TRBJ1-2; D is undetermined. The CDR3 contains 12 residues. The V gene lost 8 bases and the J gene lost 4 bases, with 11 bases spanning the gap. The germline V gene encodes CDR1 SGHAT and CDR2 FQNNGV. The CDR3, as DNA: TGTGCCAGCGGGTTAAGATCCTATGGCTACACCTTC. Protein sequence: CASGLRSYGYTF.

The chain couples TRBV6-1 to TRBJ2-1, with D perhaps given as TRBD1 or TRBD2 (6 bases each). The germline CDR1 and CDR2 sequences are MNHNS and SASEGT. Trimming removed 4 bases from V and 6 bases from J, with 16 bases in between. The CDR3 consists of 15 residues. CDR3 in DNA: TGTGCCAGCAGTGGACGAGGGGGGCAGATCAATGAGCAGTTCTTC. This codes for CASSGRGGQINEQFF.

V usage is TRBV18 and J usage is TRBJ2-7; D uncertain. Trimming removed 3 bases from V and 4 bases from J, with 7 bases in between. Germline CDR1 reads KGHSH; CDR2 reads LQKENI. CDR3 length: 12 amino acids. Here the CDR3 reads CASSPNGYEQYF. CDR3 DNA: TGTGCCAGCTCACCGAATGGATACGAGCAGTACTTC.

The chain is built from TRBV11-3 and TRBJ2-1; D gene ambiguous. Per germline, CDR1 SGHNT and CDR2 YENEEA. The V and J ends lost 0 bases and 0 bases respectively, with 6 bases between them. The CDR3 spans 15 residues. CDR3 in DNA: TGTGCCAGCAGCTTAGACGCTAGCTCCTACAATGAGCAGTTCTTC. Protein: CASSLDASSYNEQFF.

The CDR3 DNA reads TGTGCCAGCAGCCGCGGACAGCGCTCTGGAAACACCATATATTTT. Its protein is CASSRGQRSGNTIYF. The rearrangement uses TRBV6-5 and TRBJ1-3; D may be TRBD1 (6 bases). Between the trimmed V and J ends, which lost 6 bases and 0 bases, there was a span of 12 bases. The CDR3 is 15 residues long. Germline V CDR1 and CDR2: MNHEY, SVGAGI.

V and J are TRBV30 and TRBJ2-1; 9 bases line up with TRBD2. Trimming removed 3 bases from V and 6 bases from J; junction bases left unmatched: 9. CDR3 length: 15 residues. Looked up from germline, CDR1 is GTSNPN and CDR2 is SVGIG (reference sequence). Written as DNA, the CDR3 is TGTGCCTGGAGCTTCGGTACTAGCGGGTTCAATGAGCAGTTCTTC. This translates into CAWSFGTSGFNEQFF.